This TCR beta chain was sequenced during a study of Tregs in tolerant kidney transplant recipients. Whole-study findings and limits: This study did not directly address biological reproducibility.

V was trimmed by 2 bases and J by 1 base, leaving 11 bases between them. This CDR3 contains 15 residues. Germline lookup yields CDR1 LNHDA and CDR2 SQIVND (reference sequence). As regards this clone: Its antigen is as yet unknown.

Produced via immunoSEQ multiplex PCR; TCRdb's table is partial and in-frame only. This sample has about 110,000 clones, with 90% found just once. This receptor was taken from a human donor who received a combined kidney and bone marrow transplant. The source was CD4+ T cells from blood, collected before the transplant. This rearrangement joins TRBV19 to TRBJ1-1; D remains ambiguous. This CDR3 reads CASSIPTRGNTEAFF. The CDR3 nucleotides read TGTGCCAGTAGTATACCCACTCGAGGGAACACTGAAGCTTTCTTT. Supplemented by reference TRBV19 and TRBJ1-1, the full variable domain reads DGGITQSPKYLFRKEGQNVTLSCEQNLNHDAMYWYRQDPGQGLRLIYYSQIVNDFQKGDIAEGYSVSREKKESFPLTVTSAQKNPTAFYLCASSIPTRGNTEAFFGQGTRLTVV.